This TCR beta chain was found in a study of blood T cell repertoires in COVID-19. Background on the study: In each case, the material was cDNA or gDNA derived from T cells, B-cell-depleted T cells, or PBMCs.

Measured with immunoSEQ multiplex PCR; TCRdb has only the in-frame clones, and not every one. The profile shows about 84,000 clones, about 83% of them singletons. The source of this sequence is a woman of 80 years or more with acute or convalescent COVID-19. Sample: peripheral blood.

In nucleotides, the CDR3 is TGTGCCAGCAGCTCTTGGACTTATGGCTACACCTTC. This encodes CASSSWTYGYTF. V is TRBV7-9 and J is TRBJ1-2; D not certain. Per the germline V gene, CDR1 is SEHNR and CDR2 is FQNEAQ (reference sequence). V lost 4 bases to trimming and J lost 5 bases, with 8 bases between them. The CDR3 contains 12 residues. The full variable domain, completed using reference TRBV7-9 and TRBJ1-2, is DTGVSQNPRHKITKRGQNVTFRCDPISEHNRLYWYRQTLGQGPEFLTYFQNEAQLEKSRLLSDRFSAERPKGSFSTLEIQRTEQGDSAMYLCASSSWTYGYTFGSGTRLTVV.